This T cell receptor (beta chain) was retrieved from a study of blood T cell repertoires in COVID-19. The wider study: Sites across the United States, Italy and Spain contributed samples from acute and convalescent COVID-19. In each case, the material was cDNA or gDNA derived from T cells, B-cell-depleted T cells, or PBMCs.

Authors' processing steps: For nucleated cells, counts were estimated from reference gene primer amplification. The repertoire was sequenced with immunoSEQ multiplex PCR; TCRdb's copy has only in-frame clones and lacks some. The V and J calls and the clone size are those of that table, but D and trimming were determined from the DNA. This table has over 75,000 clones, 89% appearing once. The sample consisted of peripheral blood. The receptor was isolated from a woman older than 75 with active COVID-19.

The CDR3 here is CASSRIPQGARDIQYF. The CDR3 bases are TGTGCCAGCAGCCGGATTCCGCAGGGGGCGAGGGACATTCAGTACTTC. The chain links TRBV12-1 to TRBJ2-4; TRBD1, the D gene given by the table, was not confirmed from the DNA. TRBV12-1 is a known pseudogene. The CDR3 sequence is 16 residues long.